The 15 T cell receptor beta chains listed next were all sequenced from one sample in a study of cytomegalovirus exposure and HLA in healthy donors. In the PCR, 60 Vbeta and 13 Jbeta primers were used. Produced via immunoSEQ multiplex PCR; TCRdb's table is partial and in-frame only. In the table there are about 150,000 clones, over 60% of which are singletons. The sequencing sample was made of PBMCs. These receptors came from a woman between 25 and 40 years old in good health and CMV-seropositive.

The rearrangement joins TRBV5-1 to TRBJ1-1, with unresolved D. Per the germline V gene, CDR1 is SGHRS and CDR2 is YFSETQ. The CDR3 totals 14 residues. V was pared by 7 bases and J by 0 bases, with 13 bases between. CDR3 sequence: CASSVEGLNTEAFF. The CDR3 nucleotides are TGCGCCAGCTCCGTTGAGGGCTTGAACACTGAAGCTTTCTTT.

This clone was counted only a few times. The rearrangement joins TRBV5-4 to TRBJ1-2; possibly TRBD1 for D (6 bases). The CDR3 is made up of 13 amino acids. Trimming stripped 3 bases from V and 7 bases from J, with 13 bases between. In germline, CDR1 is SGHNT, CDR2 YYREEE (reference sequence). The CDR3 here is CASSSWQGSGYTF. The CDR3 DNA sequence: TGTGCCAGCAGCTCATGGCAGGGGAGTGGCTACACCTTC.

The chain is built from TRBV5-1 and TRBJ1-1; 8 bases fit TRBD1. The CDR3 sequence is 14 residues long. Losses at the gene ends were 5 bases for V and 0 bases for J; bases not matched to a gene: 3. Germline V gene sequence: CDR1 SGHRS, CDR2 YFSETQ. In DNA, the CDR3 is TGCGCCAGCAGGAGGGACAGGCTGAACACTGAAGCTTTCTTT. Amino acid sequence: CASRRDRLNTEAFF.

The chain recombines TRBV2 with TRBJ1-3, with a possible D match to TRBD1 (5 bases). V lost 6 bases to trimming and J lost 6 bases, with 15 bases between them. In germline, CDR1 is SNHLY, CDR2 FYNNEI. The CDR3 covers 14 residues. In nucleotides, the CDR3 is TGTGCCAGCAGACCAGGGATGGCCTCAAACACCATATATTTT. Its translation: CASRPGMASNTIYF. Complete variable domain (other parts from reference TRBV2 and TRBJ1-3): EPEVTQTPSHQVTQMGQEVILRCVPISNHLYFYWYRQILGQKVEFLVSFYNNEISEKSEIFDDQFSVERPDGSNFTLKIRSTKLEDSAMYFCASRPGMASNTIYFGEGSWLTVV.

The chain is built from TRBV5-1 and TRBJ1-2; 8 bases are a match to TRBD1. The CDR3 sequence is 14 residues long. Losses at the gene ends were 4 bases for V and 1 base for J; bases not matched to a gene: 3. Germline V CDR1 and CDR2: SGHRS, YFSETQ. The CDR3 DNA follows: TGCGCCAGCAGCGGACAGGGAAGTAACTATGGCTACACCTTC. Its protein is CASSGQGSNYGYTF.

This clone was seen more than once but under ten times. V is TRBV6-6 and J is TRBJ2-5; weak D call: TRBD1 (5 bases). The last part of the DNA fits TRBJ2-7 better; the J call may be wrong. CDR1 and CDR2 (germline): MNHNY, SVGAGI (reference sequence). CDR3 length: 13 residues. The DNA of the CDR3 is TGTGCCAGCAGTTACCTACAGGCCTACGAGCAGTACTTC. Encoded protein: CASSYLQAYEQYF.

V usage is TRBV7-9 and J usage is TRBJ1-2; D gene uncertain. The CDR3 sequence is 16 residues long. CDR1 is SEHNR, CDR2 FQNEAQ, per germline (reference sequence). Trimming took 1 base from V and 0 from J, leaving 12 bases between them. CDR3 DNA sequence: TGTGCCAGCAGCTTAGGGCGGGGTGGCGCTAACTATGGCTACACCTTC. Translating gives CASSLGRGGANYGYTF.

V gene TRBV7-2 combines with J gene TRBJ2-3; TRBD2 aligns across 9 bases. Trimming cost V 1 base and J 2 bases; bases outside gene matches: 4. The CDR3 length is 16 residues. Germline loops: CDR1 SGHTA, CDR2 FQGNSA. The CDR3 DNA follows: TGTGCCAGCAGCTTAGTTAGCGGGGGCCCCACAGATACGCAGTATTTT. Its protein product is CASSLVSGGPTDTQYF.

The chain carries TRBV27 and TRBJ1-2, with 10 bases that match TRBD1. The CDR3 has 17 amino acids. The trim removed 2 bases at V and 5 bases at J, leaving 11 bases unmatched. CDR1 MNHEY and CDR2 SMNVEV come from the germline V gene (reference sequence). This chain's CDR3 is CASSLTRQGAVGYGYTF. As DNA, the CDR3 is TGTGCCAGCAGTTTAACGCGACAGGGGGCAGTAGGGTATGGCTACACCTTC.

This clone was counted between two and nine times. CDR3 DNA sequence: TGTGCCAGCAGACCGTGGGGGCTGAGCTCCTACAATGAGCAGTTCTTC. Encoded protein: CASRPWGLSSYNEQFF. V is TRBV27 and J is TRBJ2-1, with D possibly TRBD1 on 6 matching bases. There are 16 residues in the CDR3. V was pared by 6 bases and J by 0 bases, with 15 bases between. Germline values: CDR1 MNHEY, CDR2 SMNVEV (reference sequence).

The chain employs TRBV6-1 and TRBJ2-5, with D unclear. CDR3 size: 13 residues. Germline assignment: CDR1 MNHNS and CDR2 SASEGT. Trimming cost V 1 base and J 2 bases, with 5 bases left between them. The CDR3 here is CASSEVEQETQYF. The CDR3, as DNA: TGTGCCAGCAGTGAAGTTGAGCAAGAGACCCAGTACTTC.

The chain combines TRBV5-1 with TRBJ1-4, with D unresolved. V dropped 1 base and J dropped 0 bases, with 4 bases sitting between them. CDR3 size: 14 residues. CDR1 SGHRS and CDR2 YFSETQ come from the germline V gene. Here the CDR3 DNA reads TGCGCCAGCAGCTTGCTCGCAACTAATGAAAAACTGTTTTTT. Translating gives CASSLLATNEKLFF.

Only a few counts were recorded for this clone. The V call is TRBV5-1, the J call TRBJ2-3; D might be TRBD1 (5 bases). Germline V gene sequence: CDR1 SGHRS, CDR2 YFSETQ. With 1 base removed from V and 5 bases from J, the gap between germline ends came to 20 bases. This CDR3 has 17 residues. CDR3: CASSLHMQGTLGDTQYF. The CDR3 DNA follows: TGCGCCAGCAGCTTGCATATGCAGGGCACTCTGGGAGATACGCAGTATTTT.

There are a few counts of this clone. The chain combines TRBV5-6 with TRBJ2-3; D might be TRBD2 (5 bases). Germline V gene sequence: CDR1 SGHDT, CDR2 YYEEEE. The V gene lost 5 bases and the J gene lost 6 bases, with 13 bases spanning the gap. The CDR3 length is 13 residues. CDR3 coding DNA: TGTGCCAGCAGTCGGACTCTCTTGGATACGCAGTATTTT. It yields the protein CASSRTLLDTQYF.

The chain combines TRBV6-6 with TRBJ2-5, with TRBD2 matching 9 bases. This CDR3 has 15 residues. With 7 bases clipped from V and 0 bases from J, the junction kept 6 bases outside the gene matches. Germline values: CDR1 MNHNY, CDR2 SVGAGI (reference sequence). The CDR3 DNA follows: TGTGCCAGCAACAAAGCGGGAGGTTACCAAGAGACCCAGTACTTC. It yields the protein CASNKAGGYQETQYF.